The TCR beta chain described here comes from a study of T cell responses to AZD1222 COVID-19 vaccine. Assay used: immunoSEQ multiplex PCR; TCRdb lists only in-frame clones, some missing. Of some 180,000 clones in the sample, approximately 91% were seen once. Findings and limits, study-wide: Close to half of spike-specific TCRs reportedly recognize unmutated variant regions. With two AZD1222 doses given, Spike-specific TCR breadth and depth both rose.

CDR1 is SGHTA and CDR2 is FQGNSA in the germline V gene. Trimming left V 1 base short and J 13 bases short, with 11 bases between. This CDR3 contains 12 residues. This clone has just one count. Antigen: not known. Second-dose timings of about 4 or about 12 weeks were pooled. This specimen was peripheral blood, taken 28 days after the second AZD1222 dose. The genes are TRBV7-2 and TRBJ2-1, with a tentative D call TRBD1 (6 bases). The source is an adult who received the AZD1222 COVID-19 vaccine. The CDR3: CASSLGTEDQFF. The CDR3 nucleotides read TGTGCCAGCAGCTTAGGGACAGAAGACCAGTTCTTC.